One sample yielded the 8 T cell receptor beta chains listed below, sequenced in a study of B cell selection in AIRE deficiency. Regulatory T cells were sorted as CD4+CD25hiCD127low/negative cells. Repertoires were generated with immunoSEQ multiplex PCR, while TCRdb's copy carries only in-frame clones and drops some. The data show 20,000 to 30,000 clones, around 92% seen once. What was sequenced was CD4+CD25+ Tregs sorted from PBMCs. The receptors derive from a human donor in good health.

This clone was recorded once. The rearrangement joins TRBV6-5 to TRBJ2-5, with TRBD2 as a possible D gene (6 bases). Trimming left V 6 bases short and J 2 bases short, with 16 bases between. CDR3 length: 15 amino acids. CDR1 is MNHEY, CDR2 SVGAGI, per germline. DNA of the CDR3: TGTGCCAGCAGCCCCACGTGGGGGGATCAAGAGACCCAGTACTTC. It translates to CASSPTWGDQETQYF.

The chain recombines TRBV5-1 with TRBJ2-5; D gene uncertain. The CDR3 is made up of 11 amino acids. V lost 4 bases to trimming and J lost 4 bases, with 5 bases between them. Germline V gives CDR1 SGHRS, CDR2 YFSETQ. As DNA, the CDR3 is TGCGCCAGCAGCGCCGGAGAGACCCAGTACTTC. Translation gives CASSAGETQYF.

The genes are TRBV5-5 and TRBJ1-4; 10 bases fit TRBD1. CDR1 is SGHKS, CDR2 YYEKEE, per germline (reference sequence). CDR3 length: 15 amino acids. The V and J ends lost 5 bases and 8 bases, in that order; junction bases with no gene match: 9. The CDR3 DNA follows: TGTGCCAGCAGTCTCACCGGGACAGGGGTCGAAAAACTGTTTTTT. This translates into CASSLTGTGVEKLFF.

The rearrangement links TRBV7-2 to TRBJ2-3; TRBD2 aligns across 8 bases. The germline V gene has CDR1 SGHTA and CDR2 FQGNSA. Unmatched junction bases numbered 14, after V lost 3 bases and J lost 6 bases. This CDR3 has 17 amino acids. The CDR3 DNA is TGTGCCAGCAGCTTGTCCTCTTTCGGACTAGCTGGCGATACGCAGTATTTT. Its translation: CASSLSSFGLAGDTQYF.

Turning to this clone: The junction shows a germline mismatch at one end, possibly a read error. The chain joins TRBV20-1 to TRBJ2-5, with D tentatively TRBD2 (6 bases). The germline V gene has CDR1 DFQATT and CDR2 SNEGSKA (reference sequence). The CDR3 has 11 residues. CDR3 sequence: CSANSAQTSDF. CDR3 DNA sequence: TGCAGTGCAAACTCAGCCCAGACTAGTGACTTC.

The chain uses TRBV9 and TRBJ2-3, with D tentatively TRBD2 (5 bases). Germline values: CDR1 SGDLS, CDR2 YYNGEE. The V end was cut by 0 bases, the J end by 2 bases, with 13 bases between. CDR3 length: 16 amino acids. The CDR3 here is CASSVGLAPNTDTQYF. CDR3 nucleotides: TGTGCCAGCAGCGTAGGCCTAGCCCCCAACACAGATACGCAGTATTTT. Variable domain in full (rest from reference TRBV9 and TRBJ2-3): DSGVTQTPKHLITATGQRVTLRCSPRSGDLSVYWYQQSLDQGLQFLIQYYNGEERAKGNILERFSAQQFPDLHSELNLSSLELGDSALYFCASSVGLAPNTDTQYFGPGTRLTVL.

The CDR3 region has the DNA TGTGCCAGCAGCCCCGGGACAGGGAAGGTTGGCTACACCTTC. Protein product: CASSPGTGKVGYTF. The chain joins TRBV5-6 to TRBJ1-2, with TRBD1 matching 9 bases. This CDR3 is 14 amino acids long. CDR1 and CDR2 (germline): SGHDT, YYEEEE. After removal of 4 bases from V and 7 bases from J, the junction contained 8 bases not matched to a gene.

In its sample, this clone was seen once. The CDR3 region is CASSQKTGTGINYGYTF. The CDR3 DNA is TGTGCCAGCAGCCAAAAGACTGGGACAGGGATTAACTATGGCTACACCTTC. The chain carries TRBV4-2 and TRBJ1-2, with 9 bases matching TRBD1. In germline, CDR1 is LGHNA, CDR2 YNFKEQ. Germline trimming cut 2 bases from V and 1 base from J; bases unmatched to any gene: 8. The CDR3 is made up of 17 amino acids.